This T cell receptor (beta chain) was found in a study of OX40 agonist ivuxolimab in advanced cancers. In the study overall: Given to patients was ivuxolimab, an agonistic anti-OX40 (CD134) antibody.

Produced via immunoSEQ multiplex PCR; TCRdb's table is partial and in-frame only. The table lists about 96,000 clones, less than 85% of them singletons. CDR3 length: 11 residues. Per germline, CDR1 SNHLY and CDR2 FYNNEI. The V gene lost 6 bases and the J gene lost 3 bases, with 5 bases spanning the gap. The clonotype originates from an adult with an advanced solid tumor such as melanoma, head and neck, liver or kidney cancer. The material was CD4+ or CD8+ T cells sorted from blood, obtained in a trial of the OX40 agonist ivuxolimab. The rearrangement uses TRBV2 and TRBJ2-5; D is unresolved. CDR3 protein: CASRQKETQYF. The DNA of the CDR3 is TGTGCCAGCAGACAGAAAGAGACCCAGTACTTC.